What follows are 31 T cell receptor beta chains derived from one specimen sequenced in a study of OX40 agonist ivuxolimab in advanced cancers. The table came from immunoSEQ multiplex PCR; TCRdb's copy has only in-frame clones and leaves some out. This sample has under 80,000 clones, with over 75% found just once. This specimen was CD4+ or CD8+ T cells sorted from blood, taken in a trial of the OX40 agonist ivuxolimab. These receptors were collected from an adult with an advanced solid tumor such as melanoma, head and neck, liver or kidney cancer.

This chain uses TRBV7-6 with TRBJ1-6; 9 positions agree with TRBD1. V lost 5 bases to trimming and J lost 8 bases; unmatched junction nucleotides: 4. The CDR3 length is 14 residues. CDR1 is SGHVS, CDR2 FNYEAQ, per germline. This CDR3 reads CASSLTGGDSPLHF. The CDR3 DNA follows: TGTGCCAGCAGCCTGACAGGGGGGGATTCACCCCTCCACTTT.

The chain is built from TRBV28 and TRBJ2-6, with D possibly matching TRBD2 (6 bases). The CDR3 length is 16 residues. Germline V gene data show CDR1 as MDHEN and CDR2 as SYDVKM. V gave up 5 bases and J gave up 1 base, with 12 bases separating them. Here the CDR3 reads CASSGGTYSGANVLTF. The CDR3 nucleotides are TGTGCCAGCAGTGGGGGGACTTATTCTGGGGCCAACGTCCTGACTTTC.

This chain joins TRBV27 and TRBJ2-5, with TRBD2 matching over 10 bases. Trimming removed 4 bases from V and 3 bases from J; junction bases left unmatched: 5. The CDR3 loop spans 15 amino acids. Germline CDR1 MNHEY, CDR2 SMNVEV (reference sequence). DNA for the CDR3: TGTGCCAGCAGTTCCCCCCTAGCGGGAGAAGAGACCCAGTACTTC. It is translated as CASSSPLAGEETQYF.

V and J are TRBV18 and TRBJ2-5, with D tentatively TRBD1 or TRBD2 (5 bases each). Germline loops: CDR1 KGHSH, CDR2 LQKENI. V was trimmed by 3 bases and J by 5 bases, leaving 16 bases between them. CDR3 length: 15 amino acids. The CDR3 sequence: CASSPGTISTETQYF. CDR3 sequence (DNA): TGTGCCAGCTCACCTGGGACGATCTCCACTGAGACCCAGTACTTC.

The rearrangement uses TRBV7-3 and TRBJ2-1; the D is unclear. V gave up 4 bases and J gave up 7 bases, with 11 bases separating them. CDR1 SGHTA and CDR2 FQGTGA come from the germline V gene. This CDR3 spans 13 amino acids. This chain's CDR3 is CASSSSTANEQFF. The CDR3 DNA is TGTGCCAGCAGCTCGTCGACTGCTAATGAGCAGTTCTTC.

The rearrangement joins TRBV5-1 to TRBJ2-2; D is possibly TRBD1 (6 bases). Trimming left V 2 bases short and J 1 base short, with 9 bases between. The length of the CDR3 is 15 residues. Germline V gene lookup returns CDR1 SGHRS and CDR2 YFSETQ. The CDR3 DNA reads as TGCGCCAGCAGCTTCCGGACAGAGAACACCGGGGAGCTGTTTTTT. Protein product: CASSFRTENTGELFF.

This rearrangement joins TRBV6-4 to TRBJ2-5, with 10 bases lining up with TRBD2. The germline gives CDR1 MRHNA, CDR2 SNTAGT. V lost 4 bases and J lost 4; bases outside the gene matches: 6. The length of the CDR3 is 15 residues. CDR3 sequence (DNA): TGTGCCAGCAGTGTCCAAGCGGGAGGGCGAGAGACCCAGTACTTC. It specifies CASSVQAGGRETQYF.

V is TRBV20-1 and J is TRBJ1-1, with D possibly TRBD1 on 5 matching bases. Germline CDR1 is DFQATT and CDR2 is SNEGSKA (reference sequence). This CDR3 contains 11 residues. The CDR3 DNA follows: TGCGGGGGGATACGGGGCACTGAAGCTTTCTTT. Residues: CGGIRGTEAFF.

The CDR3 sequence: CASSWGVDRGSEAFF. The CDR3, as DNA: TGTGCCAGCAGCTGGGGGGTCGACAGGGGAAGTGAAGCTTTCTTT. The chain couples TRBV11-3 to TRBJ1-1; 8 nucleotides match TRBD1. Germline V gene lookup returns CDR1 SGHNT and CDR2 YENEEA. The CDR3 spans 15 residues. V dropped 4 bases and J dropped 7; count of bases not matched to a gene: 11.

The chain links TRBV18 to TRBJ1-1; D perhaps matches TRBD1 (5 bases). V was pared by 1 base and J by 0 bases, with 9 bases between. The CDR3 sequence is 15 residues long. Germline V gene data show CDR1 as KGHSH and CDR2 as LQKENI. The CDR3 sequence is CASSPLWGMNTEAFF. The CDR3 coding sequence is TGTGCCAGCTCACCACTTTGGGGGATGAACACTGAAGCTTTCTTT.

The chain combines TRBV28 with TRBJ2-7, with 8 nucleotides matching TRBD1. CDR1 MDHEN and CDR2 SYDVKM come from the germline V gene. V was pared by 6 bases and J by 0 bases, with 13 bases of the junction left unmatched. The CDR3 has 17 residues. The CDR3 region is CASRSRTLGQVSYEQYF. The DNA for the CDR3 is TGTGCCAGCAGATCACGTACCTTGGGACAGGTCTCCTACGAGCAGTACTTC.

The rearrangement uses TRBV7-6 and TRBJ2-7; TRBD1 might be the D (6 bases). The CDR3 is made up of 13 amino acids. Germline V gene sequence: CDR1 SGHVS, CDR2 FNYEAQ. Trimming cost V 5 bases and J 8 bases, with 16 bases left between them. CDR3 amino acids: CASSLPGRDKQYF. The CDR3 region has the DNA TGTGCCAGCAGCCTCCCCGGAAGGGACAAGCAGTACTTC. The full variable domain, with the rest looked up from reference TRBV7-6 and TRBJ2-7, is GAGVSQSPRYKVTKRGQDVALRCDPISGHVSLYWYRQALGQGPEFLTYFNYEAQQDKSGLPNDRFSAERPEGSISTLTIQRTEQRDSAMYRCASSLPGRDKQYFGPGTRLTVT.

The chain carries TRBV7-2 and TRBJ1-2, with no clear D. The germline V gene has CDR1 SGHTA and CDR2 FQGNSA. Deletions cut 3 bases from V and 3 bases from J, with 5 bases between. The CDR3 is 12 residues long. The CDR3 protein is CASSLGYYGYTF. The CDR3 DNA follows: TGTGCCAGCAGCTTGGGTTACTATGGCTACACCTTC.

The chain couples TRBV15 to TRBJ1-1; D call uncertain. The CDR3 spans 13 residues. V lost 3 bases and J lost 0, with 5 bases in between. Looked up from germline, CDR1 is LNHNV and CDR2 is YYDKDF (reference sequence). The CDR3 DNA reads TGTGCCACCAGCAGGGGGATGAACACTGAAGCTTTCTTT. It translates to CATSRGMNTEAFF.

In regard to this clone: The same CDR3 also results from other DNA sequences found in this sample. The chain links TRBV18 to TRBJ2-5; D could derive from TRBD1 or TRBD2 (6 bases each). This CDR3 region has 14 residues. V was shortened by 4 bases and J by 4 bases, with 13 bases between the two germline ends. Looked up from germline, CDR1 is KGHSH and CDR2 is LQKENI. The CDR3 here is CASSLSQGGETQYF. The DNA of the CDR3 is TGTGCCAGCTCACTTTCACAGGGAGGAGAGACCCAGTACTTC.

This clone appeared once. The rearrangement links TRBV7-2 to TRBJ2-7, with D possibly being TRBD1 (6 bases). Germline V gives CDR1 SGHTA, CDR2 FQGNSA. The CDR3 is made up of 13 amino acids. V was clipped by 3 bases and J by 4 bases, with 10 bases between them. In DNA, the CDR3 is TGTGCCAGCAGCTTCGACAGGCAATACGAGCAGTACTTC. Translation: CASSFDRQYEQYF.

V usage is TRBV7-9 and J usage is TRBJ1-2, with no clear D. This CDR3 is built from 14 residues. Trimming took off 0 bases at V and 2 bases at J, with 7 bases between the two ends. CDR1 SEHNR and CDR2 FQNEAQ come from the germline V gene (reference sequence). Here the CDR3 DNA reads TGTGCCAGCAGCTTAGCCAGTAACAACTATGGCTACACCTTC. Translation gives CASSLASNNYGYTF.

The chain links TRBV5-1 to TRBJ1-6; a weak D match, TRBD1 (6 bases). The CDR3 is made up of 14 amino acids. Between the trimmed V and J ends, which lost 2 bases and 9 bases, there was a span of 12 bases. CDR1 and CDR2 from the germline V gene are SGHRS and YFSETQ. CDR3 nucleotides: TGCGCCAGCAGCTTAGGGACAAATGCTTCACCCCTCCACTTT. Protein: CASSLGTNASPLHF.

The chain employs TRBV12-5 and TRBJ2-7; 12 bases are shared with TRBD2. V lost 1 base, J lost 2 bases, and 3 bases stayed unmatched. Germline CDR1 LGHNT, CDR2 FRNRAP. The CDR3 totals 16 residues. The CDR3 nucleotides read TGTGCTAGTGGTTTGGGACTAGCGGGAGTAACCTACGAGCAGTACTTC. It yields the protein CASGLGLAGVTYEQYF.

V gene TRBV15 combines with J gene TRBJ2-6; D call uncertain. The CDR3 covers 16 residues. Germline V gene sequence: CDR1 LNHNV, CDR2 YYDKDF (reference sequence). Deletions cut 1 base from V and 0 bases from J, with 7 bases between. This CDR3 is CATSRGTASGANVLTF. CDR3 nucleotide sequence: TGTGCCACCAGCAGAGGGACGGCCTCTGGGGCCAACGTCCTGACTTTC.

The V gene is TRBV11-3, the J gene TRBJ2-5; D tentatively fits TRBD1 or TRBD2 (6 bases each). CDR1 and CDR2 from the germline V gene are SGHNT and YENEEA. The V gene lost 6 bases and the J gene lost 5 bases, with 16 bases spanning the gap. The CDR3 runs to 14 residues. The CDR3 DNA reads as TGTGCCAGCAGGGGGGGCCTCCCGGGGGAGACCCAGTACTTC. Residues: CASRGGLPGETQYF. The full variable domain, completed using reference TRBV11-3 and TRBJ2-5, is EAGVVQSPRYKIIEKKQPVAFWCNPISGHNTLYWYLQNLGQGPELLIRYENEEAVDDSQLPKDRFSAERLKGVDSTLKIQPAELGDSAVYLCASRGGLPGETQYFGPGTRLLVL.

This clone was seen a single time. The rearrangement links TRBV28 to TRBJ2-1, with no clear D. This CDR3 contains 14 residues. CDR1 MDHEN and CDR2 SYDVKM come from the germline V gene. Trimming cost V 2 bases and J 5 bases, with 10 bases left between them. CDR3 DNA sequence: TGTGCCAGCAGTTTAGTGGACCGCCACAATGAGCAGTTCTTC. Its protein product is CASSLVDRHNEQFF. The variable domain in full, completed from reference TRBV28 and TRBJ2-1, reads DVKVTQSSRYLVKRTGEKVFLECVQDMDHENMFWYRQDPGLGLRLIYFSYDVKMKEKGDIPEGYSVSREKKERFSLILESASTNQTSMYLCASSLVDRHNEQFFGPGTRLTVL.

The chain recombines TRBV7-2 with TRBJ2-1; 8 nucleotides agree with TRBD1. CDR1 is SGHTA and CDR2 is FQGNSA in the germline V gene. V lost 5 bases to trimming and J lost 4 bases; unmatched junction nucleotides: 4. CDR3 length: 14 residues. DNA of the CDR3: TGTGCCAGCAGCCGACAGGGGCGATACAATGAGCAGTTCTTC. Translation gives CASSRQGRYNEQFF.

This clone occurred a few times. CDR3 coding DNA: TGTGCCTGGAGTGGAAAGTTACGAGCCACCGGGGAGCTGTTTTTT. As protein: CAWSGKLRATGELFF. The chain recombines TRBV30 with TRBJ2-2, with D unclear. This CDR3 spans 15 amino acids. Trimming took off 1 base at V and 4 bases at J, with 13 bases between the two ends. Germline V gene data show CDR1 as GTSNPN and CDR2 as SVGIG (reference sequence).

V usage is TRBV29-1 and J usage is TRBJ2-1; perhaps TRBD2 as D (7 bases). Trimming removed 0 bases at V and 0 bases at J, with 12 bases between. This CDR3 region has 16 residues. CDR1 is SQVTM and CDR2 is ANQGSEA in the germline V gene. CDR3 protein: CSVEDEAGHSYNEQFF. DNA of the CDR3: TGCAGCGTTGAAGACGAAGCGGGACACTCCTACAATGAGCAGTTCTTC.

The CDR3 sequence: CASSDYSNQPQHF. The CDR3 region has the DNA TGTGCCAGTTCCGATTATAGCAATCAGCCCCAGCATTTT. The gene calls are TRBV19 and TRBJ1-5, with D unresolved. The germline V gene has CDR1 LNHDA and CDR2 SQIVND (reference sequence). Trimming cost V 8 bases and J 0 bases, with 8 bases left between them. This CDR3 has 13 residues.

This sequence joins TRBV19 and TRBJ2-2, with D unresolved. CDR3 length equals 17 residues. Germline-derived CDR1 and CDR2 are LNHDA and SQIVND (reference sequence). Trimming shortened V by 6 bases and J by 2 bases, and 19 bases separated the two germline ends. Written as DNA, the CDR3 is TGTGCCAGTAGCCCAGATTACCGCTCGAGCAACACCGGGGAGCTGTTTTTT. Its translation is CASSPDYRSSNTGELFF.

V usage is TRBV7-3 and J usage is TRBJ2-7; 7 bases are a match to TRBD1. From germline, CDR1 is SGHTA and CDR2 FQGTGA. V dropped 2 bases and J dropped 7; count of bases not matched to a gene: 5. The CDR3 loop spans 13 amino acids. CDR3 protein: CASSLDREGEQYF. CDR3 nucleotide sequence: TGTGCCAGCAGCTTAGACAGGGAAGGTGAGCAGTACTTC.

The genes are TRBV4-1 and TRBJ1-6, with 12 bases identical to TRBD1. This CDR3 has 17 amino acids. CDR1 and CDR2 from the germline V gene are MGHRA and YSYEKL. The trim removed 5 bases at V and 4 bases at J, leaving 6 bases unmatched. The CDR3 bases are TGCGCCAGCAGCGGGACAGGGGGCTCGAATTATAATTCACCCCTCCACTTT. Amino acid sequence: CASSGTGGSNYNSPLHF.

The rearrangement joins TRBV19 to TRBJ2-4, with 16 bases matching TRBD2. Germline V gene sequence: CDR1 LNHDA, CDR2 SQIVND (reference sequence). The J segment lost 9 bases and the V segment lost 5 bases, leaving 7 bases of the junction unmatched. The CDR3 totals 16 residues. The CDR3 reads CASSFPGLAGGIIQYF. As DNA, the CDR3 is TGTGCCAGTAGTTTTCCGGGACTAGCGGGAGGGATCATTCAGTACTTC.

The chain couples TRBV4-1 to TRBJ2-1; TRBD2 matches at 7 bases. The CDR3 is 16 amino acids. Germline values: CDR1 MGHRA, CDR2 YSYEKL. The trim removed 4 bases at V and 7 bases at J, leaving 13 bases unmatched. Written as DNA, the CDR3 is TGCGCCAGCAGCCCCCCCAGCGGCGGGAGCCGAAATGAGCAGTTCTTC. As protein: CASSPPSGGSRNEQFF.